Below are 23 T cell receptor beta chains sequenced from a single sample in a study of blood T cell repertoires in COVID-19. TCRdb's table, derived via immunoSEQ multiplex PCR, lists solely in-frame clones and lacks some. The table includes some 150,000 clones, 75% to 90% detected once. Material for sequencing was peripheral blood. These receptors were obtained from a woman aged 55-70 years with active or convalescent COVID-19.

CDR3 DNA: TGTGCCAGCAGCCAACTCGGTTCGGATACGCAGTATTTT. Its protein product is CASSQLGSDTQYF. The chain couples TRBV14 to TRBJ2-3; unclear D gene. The germline CDR1 and CDR2 sequences are SGHDN and FVKESK. V shed 2 bases and J shed 6 bases, with 9 bases lying between them. The CDR3 sequence is 13 residues long.

The rearrangement uses TRBV30 and TRBJ1-3; D call uncertain. CDR1 GTSNPN and CDR2 SVGIG come from the germline V gene (reference sequence). The CDR3 sequence is 13 residues long. Trimming pared 4 bases from V and 0 bases from J, leaving 7 bases between. CDR3 region: CAWTVNSGNTIYF. In DNA form, the CDR3 reads TGTGCCTGGACGGTAAACTCTGGAAACACCATATATTTT.

J is TRBJ2-3 and V is TRBV5-6; TRBD1 matches 9 bases. Germline lookup yields CDR1 SGHDT and CDR2 YYEEEE. The CDR3 is made up of 14 amino acids. V dropped 4 bases and J dropped 4; count of bases not matched to a gene: 4. The CDR3: CASSTWDRADTQYF. The DNA for the CDR3 is TGTGCCAGCAGCACTTGGGACAGGGCAGATACGCAGTATTTT.

In this sample, this clone turned up many times. The rearrangement uses TRBV7-9 and TRBJ1-5, with D tentatively TRBD1 (5 bases). The CDR3 spans 15 residues. Between the trimmed V and J ends, which lost 3 bases and 2 bases, there was a span of 11 bases. Germline V gene lookup returns CDR1 SEHNR and CDR2 FQNEAQ (reference sequence). The CDR3 sequence: CASSFGGTGNQPQHF. The CDR3 nucleotides are TGTGCCAGCAGCTTCGGGGGGACTGGCAATCAGCCCCAGCATTTT. Looking up the rest from reference TRBV7-9 and TRBJ1-5 gives the full variable domain: DTGVSQNPRHKITKRGQNVTFRCDPISEHNRLYWYRQTLGQGPEFLTYFQNEAQLEKSRLLSDRFSAERPKGSFSTLEIQRTEQGDSAMYLCASSFGGTGNQPQHFGDGTRLSIL.

Only a few counts were recorded for this clone. An end of the junction does not agree with germline; a read error may underlie this. The J gene is TRBJ1-2, the V gene TRBV7-3; no reliable D call. The CDR3 runs 13 residues. CDR1 and CDR2 (germline): SGHTA, FQGTGA. The CDR3 DNA sequence: TGTGCCAGCAGCTTAACGGGCGCAGGCCCTCCATTCTTC. It specifies CASSLTGAGPPFF. Supplemented by reference TRBV7-3 and TRBJ1-2, the full variable domain reads GAGVSQTPSNKVTEKGKYVELRCDPISGHTALYWYRQSLGQGPEFLIYFQGTGAADDSGLPNDRFFAVRPEGSVSTLKIQRTERGDSAVYLCASSLTGAGPPFFGSGTRLTVV.

The rearrangement uses TRBV30 and TRBJ1-5; D is perhaps TRBD1 (5 bases). The germline gives CDR1 GTSNPN, CDR2 SVGIG (reference sequence). The CDR3 length is 13 residues. The V and J ends lost 5 bases and 6 bases respectively, with 14 bases between them. The CDR3 sequence is CAWSDVQGQPQHF. The DNA of the CDR3 is TGTGCCTGGTCTGACGTGCAGGGTCAGCCCCAGCATTTT.

CDR3 amino acids: CASSQPGTEAFF. As DNA, the CDR3 is TGTGCCAGCAGCCAACCGGGAACTGAAGCTTTCTTT. V and J are TRBV3-1 (or the pseudogene TRBV3-2) and TRBJ1-1; D not resolved. Germline V CDR1 and CDR2: LGHDT, YNNKEL (reference sequence). The CDR3 consists of 12 residues. The V and J ends lost 2 bases and 5 bases respectively, with 6 bases between them.

This clone was seen just once. Other DNA sequences of this sample code for an identical CDR3. CDR3 region: CASRQGLNTEAFF. For the CDR3, the DNA is TGTGCCAGCAGACAGGGTCTCAACACTGAAGCTTTCTTT. The V gene is TRBV12-3 or TRBV12-4, the J gene TRBJ1-1; D possibly corresponds to TRBD1 (6 bases). The CDR3 spans 13 residues. V was pared by 6 bases and J by 2 bases, with 10 bases between.

This chain joins TRBV9 and TRBJ2-3, with a possible D match to TRBD1 (5 bases). V was cut by 0 bases and J by 6 bases, with 11 bases left in between. CDR1 is SGDLS and CDR2 is YYNGEE in the germline V gene. The CDR3 spans 14 residues. The CDR3 protein is CASSVGDPGDTQYF. The CDR3 DNA reads TGTGCCAGCAGCGTAGGGGATCCAGGGGATACGCAGTATTTT.

V and J are TRBV2 and TRBJ2-1; 12 bases are a match to TRBD2. Germline CDR1 SNHLY, CDR2 FYNNEI. J lost 2 bases, V lost 6 bases, and 8 bases had no gene match. This CDR3 is 17 amino acids long. The DNA for the CDR3 is TGTGCCAGCAGCCCGGGACTAGCGGGTTTTACCTACAATGAGCAGTTCTTC. Its protein is CASSPGLAGFTYNEQFF.

The CDR3 is CASSPTSGRTDTQYF. The DNA for the CDR3 is TGTGCCAGCAGCCCGACTAGCGGGCGCACAGATACGCAGTATTTT. The gene calls are TRBV7-3 and TRBJ2-3; 10 bases line up with TRBD2. The V gene's germline CDR1 is SGHTA and CDR2 FQGTGA. There are 15 residues in the CDR3. The V gene end was trimmed by 5 bases and the J gene end by 1 base; junction bases not matched to a gene: 3.

The chain joins TRBV25-1 to TRBJ1-6, with TRBD1 as a possible D gene (6 bases). In germline, CDR1 is MGHDK, CDR2 SYGVNS. CDR3 length equals 15 residues. Trimming removed 8 bases from V and 0 bases from J, with 11 bases in between. CDR3 in DNA: TGTGCCAGCTCCCGGGACAACTCCTATAATTCACCCCTCCACTTT. Amino acids: CASSRDNSYNSPLHF.

The chain is built from TRBV30 and TRBJ2-7, with 7 positions matching TRBD1. The CDR3 sequence is 13 residues long. The trim removed 5 bases at V and 6 bases at J, leaving 10 bases unmatched. CDR1 is GTSNPN and CDR2 is SVGIG in the germline V gene (reference sequence). The CDR3 sequence: CAWAPGGFGEQYF. The CDR3, as DNA: TGTGCCTGGGCTCCAGGGGGTTTTGGCGAGCAGTACTTC.

This sequence joins TRBV4-3 and TRBJ1-2, with 10 bases fitting TRBD1. This CDR3 spans 15 amino acids. The germline CDR1 and CDR2 sequences are LGHNA and YSLEER. The junction had 6 bases not matched to a gene; V was cut back by 0 bases and J by 8 bases. The CDR3: CASSQDRGTGAGYTF. The CDR3 coding sequence is TGCGCCAGCAGCCAAGATCGGGGGACAGGGGCCGGCTACACCTTC.

This clone was observed a single time. The chain is built from TRBV11-3 and TRBJ2-2; D possibly corresponds to TRBD1 (6 bases). CDR1 SGHNT and CDR2 YENEEA come from the germline V gene. Trimming removed 6 bases at V and 2 bases at J, with 13 bases between. CDR3 length: 15 amino acids. The DNA of the CDR3 is TGTGCCAGCAGTCTAGGGGGAACCAACACCGGGGAGCTGTTTTTT. Translated, it gives CASSLGGTNTGELFF. Drawing the rest from reference TRBV11-3 and TRBJ2-2, the complete variable domain is EAGVVQSPRYKIIEKKQPVAFWCNPISGHNTLYWYLQNLGQGPELLIRYENEEAVDDSQLPKDRFSAERLKGVDSTLKIQPAELGDSAVYLCASSLGGTNTGELFFGEGSRLTVL.

The J gene is TRBJ2-1, the V gene TRBV4-3; 8 nucleotides align to TRBD2. This CDR3 has 16 amino acids. Trimming at V came to 2 bases and at J to 7 bases, leaving 10 bases not matched to a gene. The germline V gene has CDR1 LGHNA and CDR2 YSLEER. The CDR3 loop reads CASSQTRGSGVNEQFF. CDR3 DNA sequence: TGCGCCAGCAGCCAAACCCGAGGTAGCGGGGTTAATGAGCAGTTCTTC.

The rearrangement joins TRBV6-5 to TRBJ2-5; 10 nucleotides agree with TRBD1. V was clipped by 4 bases and J by 5 bases; unmatched bases: 4. Germline V gene data show CDR1 as MNHEY and CDR2 as SVGAGI. The CDR3 has 14 residues. The CDR3 reads CASSLTGGGETQYF. The CDR3 bases are TGTGCCAGCAGTTTGACAGGGGGCGGTGAGACCCAGTACTTC.

The V and J genes are TRBV30 and TRBJ1-1; D unresolved. The germline V gene encodes CDR1 GTSNPN and CDR2 SVGIG (reference sequence). Trimming left V 4 bases short and J 2 bases short, with 8 bases between. The CDR3 consists of 12 residues. The DNA for the CDR3 is TGTGCCTGGATAAGCAAAAACACTGAAGCTTTCTTT. Protein: CAWISKNTEAFF.

V gene TRBV13 combines with J gene TRBJ1-2, with 7 bases fitting TRBD1. The CDR3 has 17 residues. Germline V lookup: CDR1 PRHDT, CDR2 FYEKMQ (reference sequence). V shed 5 bases, J shed 1 base, and the junction held 13 bases outside the gene matches. The CDR3 is CASSQNRPPGGNYGYTF. CDR3 coding DNA: TGTGCCAGCAGCCAGAACCGCCCCCCAGGGGGTAACTATGGCTACACCTTC.

The chain uses TRBV7-9 and TRBJ1-5; TRBD1 agrees at 7 bases. The CDR3 runs 16 residues. The germline gives CDR1 SEHNR, CDR2 FQNEAQ (reference sequence). V was clipped by 1 base and J by 8 bases; unmatched bases: 11. The CDR3 sequence: CASSLGKDRREKPQHF. The CDR3 coding sequence is TGTGCCAGCAGCTTAGGGAAGGACAGGAGGGAAAAGCCCCAGCATTTT.

Comment on this clone: One end of the junction does not line up with germline, which may come from a read error. The identical CDR3 is also encoded by other nucleotide sequences in the sample. V gene TRBV5-5 combines with J gene TRBJ1-3, with D possibly being TRBD1 (6 bases). Germline lookup yields CDR1 SGHKS and CDR2 YYEKEE (reference sequence). CDR3 length equals 14 residues. The CDR3 region is CASSLGQGRNTIYF. CDR3 DNA sequence: TGTGCCAGCAGCTTAGGGCAGGGGAGAAATACCATATATTTT.

This chain connects TRBV2 to TRBJ2-3; D is perhaps TRBD1 (6 bases). V was cut by 4 bases and J by 3 bases, with 14 bases left in between. This CDR3 has 15 residues. Germline CDR1 reads SNHLY; CDR2 reads FYNNEI. DNA of the CDR3: TGTGCCAGCAGTGTAGGTACAGGGCGGACAGATACGCAGTATTTT. Amino acid sequence: CASSVGTGRTDTQYF.

V usage is TRBV21-1 and J usage is TRBJ2-1; TRBD2, the D gene given by the table, was not confirmed from the DNA. TRBV21-1 counts as a pseudogene. The CDR3 spans 18 residues. CDR3 sequence reads: CASCSEAKLLSSYNEQFF. The CDR3 coding sequence is TGTGCCAGCTGCTCCGAGGCTAAGCTCTTGAGCTCCTACAATGAGCAGTTCTTC.